This TCR beta chain derives from a study of shared T cell receptors in the human thymus. The repertoire was sequenced with immunoSEQ multiplex PCR; TCRdb's copy has only in-frame clones and lacks some. The sample carries hundreds of thousands of clones, around 89% recorded once. The germline V and J ends were trimmed by 4 bases and 0 bases, with 9 bases remaining between them. The CDR3 is made up of 15 amino acids. Germline lookup yields CDR1 LNHNV and CDR2 YYDKDF (reference sequence). These data were likewise used in another study, on human thymus T cells. That report notes: The related literature has documented a marked overlap of thymic repertoires among unrelated individuals.

The sequence was collected from a boy under two years old with a congenital heart defect. Sequences were obtained from thymocytes. The chain recombines TRBV15 with TRBJ1-4; no definite D call. CDR3 loop: CATSNSATTNEKLFF. DNA for the CDR3: TGTGCCACCAGCAACTCCGCTACAACTAATGAAAAACTGTTTTTT.